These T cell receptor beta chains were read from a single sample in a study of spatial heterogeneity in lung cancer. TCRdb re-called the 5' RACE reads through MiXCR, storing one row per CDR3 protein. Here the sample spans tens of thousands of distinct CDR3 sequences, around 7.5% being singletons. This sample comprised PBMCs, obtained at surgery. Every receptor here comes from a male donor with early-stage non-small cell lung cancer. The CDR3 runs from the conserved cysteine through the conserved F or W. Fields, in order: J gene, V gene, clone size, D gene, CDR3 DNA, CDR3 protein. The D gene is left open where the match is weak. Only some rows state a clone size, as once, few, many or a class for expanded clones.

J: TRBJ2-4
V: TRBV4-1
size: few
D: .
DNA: TGCGCCAGCAGCCAAGATCTTCCTCGGGGGGCCAAAAACATTCAGTACTTC
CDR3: CASSQDLPRGAKNIQYF

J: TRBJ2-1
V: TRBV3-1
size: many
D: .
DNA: TGTGCCAGCAGCCGCAGGGGATTGAATGAGCAGTTCTTC
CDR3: CASSRRGLNEQFF

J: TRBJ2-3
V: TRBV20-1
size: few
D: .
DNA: TGCAGTGCTAGTGGAGCGGAAAACACAGATACGCAGTATTTT
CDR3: CSASGAENTDTQYF

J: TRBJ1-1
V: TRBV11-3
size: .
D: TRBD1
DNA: TGTGCCAGCAGCTTCGACAGGGCCGGTAGAAAAGCTTTCTTT
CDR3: CASSFDRAGRKAFF

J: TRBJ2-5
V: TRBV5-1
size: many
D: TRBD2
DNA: TGCGCCAGCAGCTTGGCACTAGCGGAAGAGACCCAGTACTTC
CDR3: CASSLALAEETQYF

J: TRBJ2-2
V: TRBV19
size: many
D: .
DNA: TGTGCCAGTAGTATAAACCTGAACACCGGGGAGCTGTTTTTT
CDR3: CASSINLNTGELFF

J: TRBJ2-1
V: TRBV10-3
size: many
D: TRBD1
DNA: TGTGCCATCAGTGAGTCGGGGGCAGGGGGCCTAGGTTACAATGAGCAGTTCTTC
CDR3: CAISESGAGGLGYNEQFF

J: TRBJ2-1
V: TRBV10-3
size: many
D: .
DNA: TGTGCCATCAGTGAGGGGGCCAGCATTGACTCCTACAATGAGCAGTTCTTC
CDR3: CAISEGASIDSYNEQFF

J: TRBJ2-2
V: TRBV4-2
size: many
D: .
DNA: TGTGCCAGCAGCCAAGGTAGCAGGGCGGTCACCGGGGAGCTGTTTTTT
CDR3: CASSQGSRAVTGELFF

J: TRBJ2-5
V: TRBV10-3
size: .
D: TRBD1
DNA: TGTGCCATCAGTGATGATGAGACAGGGGGCTGGACCCAGTACTTC
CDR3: CAISDDETGGWTQYF

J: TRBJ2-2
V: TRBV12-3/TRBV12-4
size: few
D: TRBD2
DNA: TGTGCCAGCAGCCGTGGACTAGCGGAGGGGACCGGGGAGCTGTTTTTT
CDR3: CASSRGLAEGTGELFF

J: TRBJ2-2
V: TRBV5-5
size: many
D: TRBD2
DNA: TGTGCCAGCAGCTTGGCAGCTAGCGGGATGAACACCGGGGAGCTGTTTTTT
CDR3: CASSLAASGMNTGELFF

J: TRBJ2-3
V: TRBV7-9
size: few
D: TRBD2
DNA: TGTGCCAGCAGCTCCTTAGCGGGATGGAATGCAGATACGCAGTATTTT
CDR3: CASSSLAGWNADTQYF

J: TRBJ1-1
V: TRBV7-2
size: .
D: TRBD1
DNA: TGTGCCAGCAGCTTAGGGGACAGGGGGCTTCGGAGCGAAGCTTTCTTT
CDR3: CASSLGDRGLRSEAFF

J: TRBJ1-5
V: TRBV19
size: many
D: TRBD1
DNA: TGTGCCAGTAGAAACCGGGACAGAGGACAGCCCCAGCATTTT
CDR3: CASRNRDRGQPQHF

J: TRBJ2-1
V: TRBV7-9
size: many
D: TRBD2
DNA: TGTGCCAGCAGCCTATCAACATCCGGGGTAGCGGGGTCCTTCTACAATGAGCAGTTCTTC
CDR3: CASSLSTSGVAGSFYNEQFF

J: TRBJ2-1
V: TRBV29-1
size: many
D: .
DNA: TGCAGCCAGCCCAGGGGGGACCCCTACGGGGCGCAGTTCTTC
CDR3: CSQPRGDPYGAQFF

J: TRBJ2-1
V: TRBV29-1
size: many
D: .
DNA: TGCAGCGTGGGGTCTAGCTCCTACAATGAGCAGTTCTTC
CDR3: CSVGSSSYNEQFF

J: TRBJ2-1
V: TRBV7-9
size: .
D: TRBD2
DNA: TGTGCCAGCAGCACGGGACTAGCGGGTTATAATGAGCAGTTCTTC
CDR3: CASSTGLAGYNEQFF

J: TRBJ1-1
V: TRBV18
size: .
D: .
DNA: TGTGCCAGCTCACTCGAAAGGACTGAAGCTTTCTTT
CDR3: CASSLERTEAFF

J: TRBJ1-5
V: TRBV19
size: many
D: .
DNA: TGTGCCAGTAGATTGCGGGGGCCCAATCAGCCCCAGCATTTT
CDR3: CASRLRGPNQPQHF

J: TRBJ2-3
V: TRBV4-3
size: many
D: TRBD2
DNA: TGCGCCAGCAGCCAAGAGCAGCGGGGGGACACAGATACGCAGTATTTT
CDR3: CASSQEQRGDTDTQYF

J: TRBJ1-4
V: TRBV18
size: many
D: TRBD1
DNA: TGTGCCAGCTCCCGGACAGGGGCCCCTGAAAAACTGTTTTTT
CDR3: CASSRTGAPEKLFF

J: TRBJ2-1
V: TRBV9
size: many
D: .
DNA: TGTGCCAGCAGCGTAGAGAGCTCCTACAATGAGCAGTTCTTC
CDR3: CASSVESSYNEQFF

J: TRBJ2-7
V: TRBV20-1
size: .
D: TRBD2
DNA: TGCAGTGCTAGAGGGGCTAGCGGGGGTACGCGGTACGAGCAGTACTTC
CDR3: CSARGASGGTRYEQYF

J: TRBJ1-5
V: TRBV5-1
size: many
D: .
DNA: TGCGCCAGCAGCTTGGGACAGAGCAATCAGCCCCAGCATTTT
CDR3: CASSLGQSNQPQHF

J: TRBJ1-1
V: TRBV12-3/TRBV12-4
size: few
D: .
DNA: TGTGCCAGCAGTTTTTCTCCGGGACGTGAAGCTTTCTTT
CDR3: CASSFSPGREAFF

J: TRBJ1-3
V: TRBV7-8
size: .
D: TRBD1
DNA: TGTGTCAGCAGTGACAGGGAGGGTGGAAACACCATATATTTT
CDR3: CVSSDREGGNTIYF

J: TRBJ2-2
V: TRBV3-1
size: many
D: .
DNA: TGTGCCAGCAGCCAAGACAGGGGTACCGGGGAGCTGTTTTTT
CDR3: CASSQDRGTGELFF

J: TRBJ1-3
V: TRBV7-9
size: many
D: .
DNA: TGTGCCAGCAGCCCCGAGACAGCTGGAAACACCATATATTTT
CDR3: CASSPETAGNTIYF

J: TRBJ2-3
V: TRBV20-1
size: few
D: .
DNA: TGCAGTGCTAGAGATCAGGGCGGCACAGATACGCAGTATTTT
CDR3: CSARDQGGTDTQYF

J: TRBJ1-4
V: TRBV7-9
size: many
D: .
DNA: TGTGCCAGCAGGGGGGCCCAAGGGCATGAAAAACTGTTTTTT
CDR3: CASRGAQGHEKLFF

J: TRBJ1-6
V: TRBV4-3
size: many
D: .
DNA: TGCGCCAGCAGCCACAACAGAAATTCACCCCTCCACTTT
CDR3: CASSHNRNSPLHF

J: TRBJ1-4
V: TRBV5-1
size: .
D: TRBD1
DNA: TGCGCCAGCAGTCGGACAGGGAACGAAAAACTGTTTTTT
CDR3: CASSRTGNEKLFF

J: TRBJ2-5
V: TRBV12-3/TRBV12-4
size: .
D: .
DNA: TGTGCCTCCTTCCGGGGGGCAGGTGAAGAGACCCAGTACTTC
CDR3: CASFRGAGEETQYF

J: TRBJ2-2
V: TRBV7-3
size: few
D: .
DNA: TGTGCCAGCAGCGAAACCTCAGACGGGGAGCTGTTTTTT
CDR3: CASSETSDGELFF

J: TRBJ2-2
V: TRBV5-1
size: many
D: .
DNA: TGCGCCAGCAGCTTTAGTACCGGGGAGCTGTTTTTT
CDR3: CASSFSTGELFF

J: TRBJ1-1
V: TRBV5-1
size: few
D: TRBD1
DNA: TGCGCCAGCAGCTTAGTGGGAATGGACAGGGGAGAAGCTTTCTTT
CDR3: CASSLVGMDRGEAFF

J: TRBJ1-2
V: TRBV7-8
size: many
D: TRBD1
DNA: TGTGCCAGCAGCGCTTACAGGGGACCCATAGCTAACTATGGCTACACCTTC
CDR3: CASSAYRGPIANYGYTF

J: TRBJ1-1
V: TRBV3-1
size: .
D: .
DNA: TGTGCCAGCAGCCAAGGAAGTAGGGTCGCTGAAGCTTTCTTT
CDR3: CASSQGSRVAEAFF

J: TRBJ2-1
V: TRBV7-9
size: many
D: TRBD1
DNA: TGTGCCAGCAGCTTAGGGACAGGGGGCGGCTACAATGAGCAGTTCTTC
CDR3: CASSLGTGGGYNEQFF

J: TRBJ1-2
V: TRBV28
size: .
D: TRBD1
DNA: TGTGCCAGCAGTTTAGACAGGGCAACCTATGGCTACACCTTC
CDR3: CASSLDRATYGYTF

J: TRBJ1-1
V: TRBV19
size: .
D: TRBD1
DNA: TGTGCCAGTAGTACCCGAACAGGGGGCACTGAAGCTTTCTTT
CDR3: CASSTRTGGTEAFF

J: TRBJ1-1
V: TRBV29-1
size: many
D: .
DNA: TGCAGCGCCGTGGGGTTAGGGGCTGAAGCTTTCTTT
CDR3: CSAVGLGAEAFF

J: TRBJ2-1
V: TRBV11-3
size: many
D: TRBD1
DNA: TGTGCCAGCAGCCGAACAGGGGATGAGCAGTTCTTC
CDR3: CASSRTGDEQFF

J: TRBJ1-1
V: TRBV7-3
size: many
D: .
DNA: TGTGCCAGCAGCCTGAGGGGAGACATGAACACTGAAGCTTTCTTT
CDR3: CASSLRGDMNTEAFF

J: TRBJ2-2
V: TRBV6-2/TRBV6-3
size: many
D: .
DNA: TGTGCCAGCAAGGACCTGGAGAACACCGGGGAGCTGTTTTTT
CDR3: CASKDLENTGELFF

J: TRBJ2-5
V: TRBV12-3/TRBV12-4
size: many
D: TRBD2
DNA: TGTGCCAGCAGTCGCGGGAGTACCCTTCTACAAGAGACCCAGTACTTC
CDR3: CASSRGSTLLQETQYF

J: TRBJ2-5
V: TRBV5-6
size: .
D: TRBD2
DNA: TGTGCCAGCAGCTTGGCCGGGACTAGCGGCGGGAAGACCCAGTACTTC
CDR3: CASSLAGTSGGKTQYF

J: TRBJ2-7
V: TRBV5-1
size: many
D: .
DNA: TGCGCCAGCAGCCCCGGGACACCAGCCTACGAGCAGTACTTC
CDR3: CASSPGTPAYEQYF

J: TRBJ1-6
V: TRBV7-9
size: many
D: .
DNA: TGTGCCAGCAGCTCCCTTGGGTCACCCCTCCACTTT
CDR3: CASSSLGSPLHF

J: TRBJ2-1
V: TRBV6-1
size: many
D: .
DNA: TGTGCCAGCAGTGAGGGAAAAGGGGGCAATGAGCAGTTCTTC
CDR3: CASSEGKGGNEQFF

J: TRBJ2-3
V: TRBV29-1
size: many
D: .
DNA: TGCAGCGTGGACCAGCCGGATACGCAGTATTTT
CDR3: CSVDQPDTQYF

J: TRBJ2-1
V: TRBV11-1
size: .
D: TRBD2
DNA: TGTGCCAGCAGCCGGGACTACTCCTACAATGAGCAGTTCTTC
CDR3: CASSRDYSYNEQFF

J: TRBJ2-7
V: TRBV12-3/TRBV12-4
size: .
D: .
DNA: TGTGCCAGCAGCCGTGACAGCTCCTACGAGCAGTACTTC
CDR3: CASSRDSSYEQYF

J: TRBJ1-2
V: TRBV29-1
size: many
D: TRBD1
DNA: TGCAGCGCAGAAACCGGGACAGCTAACTATGGCTACACCTTC
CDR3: CSAETGTANYGYTF

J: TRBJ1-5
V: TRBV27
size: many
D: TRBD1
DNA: TGTGCCAGCAGTCCATGGACAGGGGTTCAGCCCCAGCATTTT
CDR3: CASSPWTGVQPQHF

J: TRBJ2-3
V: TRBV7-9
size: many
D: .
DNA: TGTGCCAGCAGCTTAGGGCTGGCGGATGCCACAGATACGCAGTATTTT
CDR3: CASSLGLADATDTQYF

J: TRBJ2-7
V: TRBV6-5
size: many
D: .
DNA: TGTGCCAGCAAAACTGGGGGAGAGTACGAGCAGTACTTC
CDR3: CASKTGGEYEQYF

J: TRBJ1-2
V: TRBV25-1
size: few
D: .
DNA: TGTGCCAGCAGTGAGGGGACACGCTATGGCTACACCTTC
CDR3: CASSEGTRYGYTF